Below are 20 T cell receptor beta chains sequenced from a single sample in a study of cytomegalovirus exposure and HLA in healthy donors. The PCR used 60 Vbeta and 13 Jbeta primers. TCRdb keeps only in-frame clones here, not all; method: immunoSEQ multiplex PCR. Of some 130,000 clones in the sample, about three quarters were seen once. The source material was PBMCs. These receptors were taken from a male donor in good health and CMV-seronegative.

V gene TRBV6-5 combines with J gene TRBJ2-3, with 11 positions matching TRBD2. The V and J ends lost 6 bases and 11 bases, in that order; junction bases with no gene match: 4. The CDR3 runs to 12 residues. Germline loops: CDR1 MNHEY, CDR2 SVGAGI. CDR3 region: CASSALAGEQYF. CDR3 sequence (DNA): TGTGCCAGCAGCGCACTAGCGGGGGAGCAGTATTTT.

This clone has a single count. The chain links TRBV5-1 to TRBJ2-3, with 14 bases that match TRBD2. Germline V lookup: CDR1 SGHRS, CDR2 YFSETQ. There are 16 residues in the CDR3. Trimming cost V 4 bases and J 3 bases; bases outside gene matches: 4. CDR3 loop: CASSGTSGSKTDTQYF. CDR3 DNA: TGCGCCAGCAGCGGGACTAGCGGGAGTAAGACAGATACGCAGTATTTT.

The V and J genes are TRBV9 and TRBJ2-6; 9 bases map to TRBD1. The trim removed 0 bases at V and 0 bases at J, leaving 4 bases unmatched. The germline gives CDR1 SGDLS, CDR2 YYNGEE. CDR3 length: 18 amino acids. CDR3: CASSVGDRVISGANVLTF. Here the CDR3 DNA reads TGTGCCAGCAGCGTAGGGGACAGGGTCATCTCTGGGGCCAACGTCCTGACTTTC.

The chain links TRBV7-2 to TRBJ2-7; weak D call: TRBD2 (5 bases). The CDR3 loop spans 16 amino acids. Per the germline V gene, CDR1 is SGHTA and CDR2 is FQGNSA. V shed 1 base and J shed 4 bases, with 17 bases lying between them. The CDR3 sequence is CASSLGAGVVGYEQYF. The CDR3 DNA reads TGTGCCAGCAGCTTAGGGGCCGGGGTTGTAGGGTACGAGCAGTACTTC.

The rearrangement links TRBV5-6 to TRBJ1-2; weak D call: TRBD1 (6 bases). This CDR3 has 15 amino acids. Trimming shortened V by 3 bases and J by 4 bases, and 16 bases separated the two germline ends. The germline gives CDR1 SGHDT, CDR2 YYEEEE. Here the CDR3 reads CASSSNRVNAYGYTF. The CDR3 DNA reads TGTGCCAGCAGCTCGAACAGGGTGAACGCCTATGGCTACACCTTC.

The CDR3 DNA reads TGTGCCAGCAGCCAAGATGCCCCAGCTAGAGGTTCCCCTACGAACGGGAGGAAGGACGAGCAGTACTTC. The encoded protein is CASSQDAPARGSPTNGRKDEQYF. The chain has TRBV4-2 and TRBJ2-7, with 7 bases that match TRBD2. The V and J ends lost 0 bases and 5 bases, in that order; junction bases with no gene match: 31. The CDR3 covers 23 residues. Germline CDR1 is LGHNA and CDR2 is YNFKEQ.

This clone was seen a few times. The chain employs TRBV5-1 and TRBJ2-1; 9 nucleotides match TRBD2. The trim removed 2 bases at V and 5 bases at J, leaving 5 bases unmatched. CDR3 length equals 15 residues. Germline V gene lookup returns CDR1 SGHRS and CDR2 YFSETQ. CDR3 region: CASSFLAGINNEQFF. CDR3 nucleotide sequence: TGCGCCAGCAGCTTTCTAGCGGGGATAAACAATGAGCAGTTCTTC.

J is TRBJ2-2 and V is TRBV27; D is perhaps TRBD1 (6 bases). V dropped 4 bases and J dropped 1 base, with 16 bases sitting between them. There are 17 residues in the CDR3. From germline, CDR1 is MNHEY and CDR2 SMNVEV (reference sequence). This CDR3 reads CASSSSSGTRNTGELFF. In DNA form, the CDR3 reads TGTGCCAGCAGTTCCTCCTCGGGGACACGGAACACCGGGGAGCTGTTTTTT.

The V and J genes are TRBV13 and TRBJ2-3; TRBD1 agrees at 8 bases. Germline lookup yields CDR1 PRHDT and CDR2 FYEKMQ (reference sequence). The V segment lost 3 bases and the J segment 0 bases; nucleotides outside the gene matches: 2. CDR3 size: 15 residues. The CDR3 DNA sequence: TGTGCCAGCAGCTTGCGGGACAGGAGCACAGATACGCAGTATTTT. It yields the protein CASSLRDRSTDTQYF.

The rearrangement uses TRBV11-1 and TRBJ1-4, with D unclear. The CDR3 loop spans 13 amino acids. V dropped 6 bases and J dropped 8 bases, with 13 bases sitting between them. Germline V gene data show CDR1 as SGHAT and CDR2 as FQDESV (reference sequence). The CDR3 sequence: CASRELGGEKLFF. CDR3 coding DNA: TGTGCCAGCAGGGAACTCGGCGGAGAAAAACTGTTTTTT.

The genes are TRBV7-3 and TRBJ1-2; TRBD1 matches at 8 bases. Germline values: CDR1 SGHTA, CDR2 FQGTGA. Trimming took 5 bases from V and 5 from J; bases not matched to a gene: 10. The CDR3 extends over 15 amino acids. The CDR3 DNA reads as TGTGCCAGCAGCCCGGGGGACAGGACCTCGTATGGCTACACCTTC. This gives the protein CASSPGDRTSYGYTF. The whole variable domain, remainder taken from reference TRBV7-3 and TRBJ1-2, is GAGVSQTPSNKVTEKGKYVELRCDPISGHTALYWYRQSLGQGPEFLIYFQGTGAADDSGLPNDRFFAVRPEGSVSTLKIQRTERGDSAVYLCASSPGDRTSYGYTFGSGTRLTVV.

The chain links TRBV7-3 to TRBJ2-1; 11 positions match TRBD2. J lost 3 bases, V lost 4 bases, and 5 bases had no gene match. There are 16 residues in the CDR3. Germline CDR1 and CDR2: SGHTA and FQGTGA. CDR3 nucleotide sequence: TGTGCCAGCAGCTCAACTAGCGGGAGTTTCTACAATGAGCAGTTCTTC. This sequence encodes CASSSTSGSFYNEQFF.

This sequence joins TRBV7-2 and TRBJ1-2; D is ambiguous. This CDR3 is 12 amino acids long. V lost 1 base and J 8 bases, leaving 8 bases between the germline ends. The germline V gene has CDR1 SGHTA and CDR2 FQGNSA. CDR3 coding DNA: TGTGCCAGCAGCTTAGACAGCCGGGGCTACACCTTC. Its protein product is CASSLDSRGYTF.

This rearrangement joins TRBV2 to TRBJ2-7, with 12 bases matching TRBD2. V lost 2 bases and J lost 6; bases outside the gene matches: 11. Germline CDR1 reads SNHLY; CDR2 reads FYNNEI. CDR3 length equals 17 residues. CDR3 protein: CASSETRGLAGRAEQYF. The CDR3 bases are TGTGCCAGCAGTGAAACCAGAGGACTAGCGGGGCGGGCCGAGCAGTACTTC. The full variable domain, rest sourced from reference TRBV2 and TRBJ2-7, is EPEVTQTPSHQVTQMGQEVILRCVPISNHLYFYWYRQILGQKVEFLVSFYNNEISEKSEIFDDQFSVERPDGSNFTLKIRSTKLEDSAMYFCASSETRGLAGRAEQYFGPGTRLTVT.

The chain recombines TRBV5-6 with TRBJ1-2; the match to TRBD1 covers 8 bases. J was trimmed by 4 bases and V by 0 bases; bases with no gene match: 8. Germline loops: CDR1 SGHDT, CDR2 YYEEEE. The CDR3 is 16 residues long. The CDR3 DNA reads as TGTGCCAGCAGCTTGGACCGGACAGGGATGATCTATGGCTACACCTTC. Translation: CASSLDRTGMIYGYTF.

V gene TRBV18 combines with J gene TRBJ1-2; 8 nucleotides line up with TRBD1. Per germline, CDR1 KGHSH and CDR2 LQKENI. CDR3 length: 15 amino acids. Trimming cost V 7 bases and J 4 bases; bases outside gene matches: 11. CDR3 DNA: TGTGCCAGCTTTCTTGTATTAGGACAGGGCTATGGCTACACCTTC. Amino acids: CASFLVLGQGYGYTF.

This sequence joins TRBV5-6 and TRBJ1-5, with D hard to call. The CDR3 extends over 12 amino acids. V was shortened by 2 bases and J by 7 bases, with 7 bases between the two germline ends. Per germline, CDR1 SGHDT and CDR2 YYEEEE. CDR3 residues: CASSFGGQPQHF. The CDR3 DNA sequence: TGTGCCAGCAGCTTTGGAGGGCAGCCCCAGCATTTT.

This clone was detected only a few times. The rearrangement joins TRBV4-2 to TRBJ1-5, with D tentatively TRBD1 (6 bases). The CDR3 covers 14 residues. CDR1 and CDR2 (germline): LGHNA, YNFKEQ. V was shortened by 4 bases and J by 7 bases, with 14 bases between the two germline ends. The DNA of the CDR3 is TGTGCCAGCAGCCTAACAGGGTGGGGGCAGCCCCAGCATTTT. As protein: CASSLTGWGQPQHF.

J is TRBJ2-7 and V is TRBV2; 11 nucleotides align to TRBD2. The junction had 8 bases not matched to a gene; V was cut back by 6 bases and J by 7 bases. CDR1 and CDR2 from the germline V gene are SNHLY and FYNNEI. The CDR3 contains 14 residues. The CDR3 DNA reads as TGTGCCAGCAGGGAGACTAGCGGGGAGAGGGAGCAGTACTTC. Translating gives CASRETSGEREQYF. The full variable domain, its missing parts supplied by reference TRBV2 and TRBJ2-7, is EPEVTQTPSHQVTQMGQEVILRCVPISNHLYFYWYRQILGQKVEFLVSFYNNEISEKSEIFDDQFSVERPDGSNFTLKIRSTKLEDSAMYFCASRETSGEREQYFGPGTRLTVT.

The chain couples TRBV7-6 to TRBJ2-2, with a weak D call TRBD2 (6 bases). CDR3 length equals 16 residues. The germline V gene encodes CDR1 SGHVS and CDR2 FNYEAQ. Trimming took off 1 base at V and 7 bases at J, with 16 bases between the two ends. The CDR3 sequence: CASSLGGRGAYGELFF. CDR3 nucleotides: TGTGCCAGCAGCTTAGGTGGGCGCGGGGCGTACGGGGAGCTGTTTTTT.